This record covers a single T cell receptor (beta chain). Treatment: about 20 received Ad26.COV2.S at low or high dose, single or two shots; about 5 received placebo; per-sample allocation not given. Sampling took place 63 days after the first vaccine or placebo injection. The sample comes from a study of Ad26.COV2.S vaccination and SARS-CoV-2 variants. Produced via immunoSEQ multiplex PCR; TCRdb's table is partial and in-frame only. Here the sample spans some 250,000 clones, roughly 90% being singletons. This clonotype was sampled from a person between 18 and 59 years old who received the Ad26.COV2.S COVID-19 vaccine or a placebo. The sample in question was peripheral blood, obtained in a trial of Ad26.COV2.S vaccine versus placebo.

DNA for the CDR3: TGTGCCAGCAGCTTGGGGTCCTATGCCGACGAGCAGTACTTC. Its protein product is CASSLGSYADEQYF. The rearrangement joins TRBV7-9 to TRBJ2-7; D unresolved. V gave up 3 bases and J gave up 5 bases, with 14 bases separating them. The CDR3 runs 14 residues. CDR1 is SEHNR, CDR2 FQNEAQ, per germline (reference sequence).